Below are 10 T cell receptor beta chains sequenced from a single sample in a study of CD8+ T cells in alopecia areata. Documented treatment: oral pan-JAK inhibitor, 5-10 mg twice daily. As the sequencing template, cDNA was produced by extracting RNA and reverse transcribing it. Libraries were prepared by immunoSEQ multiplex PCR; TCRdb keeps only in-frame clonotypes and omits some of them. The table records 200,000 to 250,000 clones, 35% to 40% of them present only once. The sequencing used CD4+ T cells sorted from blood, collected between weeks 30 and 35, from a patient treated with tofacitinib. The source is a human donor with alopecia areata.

The CDR3 region has the DNA TGTGCCAGCAGCTTAGGACAGGGGTATGGCTACACCTTC. Its protein is CASSLGQGYGYTF. This chain connects TRBV11-2 to TRBJ1-2; TRBD1 aligns across 8 bases. There are 13 residues in the CDR3. In germline, CDR1 is SGHAT, CDR2 FQNNGV. The V and J ends lost 1 base and 5 bases, in that order; junction bases with no gene match: 0.

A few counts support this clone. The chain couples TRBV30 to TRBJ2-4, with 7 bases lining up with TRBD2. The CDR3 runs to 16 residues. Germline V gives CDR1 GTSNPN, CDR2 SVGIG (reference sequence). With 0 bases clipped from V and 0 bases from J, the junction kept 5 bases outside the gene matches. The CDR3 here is CAWSVLGGTAKNIQYF. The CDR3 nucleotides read TGTGCCTGGAGTGTACTGGGGGGGACAGCCAAAAACATTCAGTACTTC.

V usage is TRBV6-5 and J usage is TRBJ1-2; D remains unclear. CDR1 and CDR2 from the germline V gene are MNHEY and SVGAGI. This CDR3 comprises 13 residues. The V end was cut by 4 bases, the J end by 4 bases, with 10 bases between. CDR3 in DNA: TGTGCCAGCAGTTTTGAAGGGTCCTATGGCTACACCTTC. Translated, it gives CASSFEGSYGYTF.

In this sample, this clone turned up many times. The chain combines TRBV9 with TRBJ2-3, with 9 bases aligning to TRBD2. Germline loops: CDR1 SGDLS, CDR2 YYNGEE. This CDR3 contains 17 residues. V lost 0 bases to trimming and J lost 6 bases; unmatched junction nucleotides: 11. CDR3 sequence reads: CASSVAGTSHETDTQYF. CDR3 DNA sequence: TGTGCCAGCAGCGTAGCGGGGACTAGCCATGAGACCGATACGCAGTATTTT.

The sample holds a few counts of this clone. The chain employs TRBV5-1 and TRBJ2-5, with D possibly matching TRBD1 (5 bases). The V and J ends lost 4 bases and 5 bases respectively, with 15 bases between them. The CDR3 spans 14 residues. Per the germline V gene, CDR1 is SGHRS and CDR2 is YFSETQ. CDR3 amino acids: CASSPQQDAETQYF. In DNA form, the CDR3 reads TGCGCCAGCAGCCCTCAACAGGACGCGGAGACCCAGTACTTC.

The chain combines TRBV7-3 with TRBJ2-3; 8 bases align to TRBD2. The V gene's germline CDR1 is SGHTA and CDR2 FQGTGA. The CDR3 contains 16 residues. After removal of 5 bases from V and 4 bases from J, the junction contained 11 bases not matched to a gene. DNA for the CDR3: TGTGCCAGCAGCACGGGGGGAGCGGGAGCGGCAGATACGCAGTATTTT. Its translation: CASSTGGAGAADTQYF.

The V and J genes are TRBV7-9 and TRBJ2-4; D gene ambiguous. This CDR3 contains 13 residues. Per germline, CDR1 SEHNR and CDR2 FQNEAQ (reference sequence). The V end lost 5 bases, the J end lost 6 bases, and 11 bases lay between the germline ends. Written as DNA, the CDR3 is TGTGCCAGCAGCAGGTCCGACTTAAACATTCAGTACTTC. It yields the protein CASSRSDLNIQYF.

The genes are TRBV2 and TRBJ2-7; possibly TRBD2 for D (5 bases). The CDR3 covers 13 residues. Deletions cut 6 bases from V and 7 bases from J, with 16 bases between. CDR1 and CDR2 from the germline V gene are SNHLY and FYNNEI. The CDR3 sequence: CASSYRAEEEQYF. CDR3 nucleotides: TGTGCCAGCAGCTATCGGGCGGAGGAAGAGCAGTACTTC.

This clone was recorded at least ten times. DNA of the CDR3: TGTGCCAGCTCACCACAGAAATCCTACAATGAGCAGTTCTTC. It translates to CASSPQKSYNEQFF. This chain connects TRBV18 to TRBJ2-1; D uncertain. The CDR3 is 14 amino acids. Trimming removed 1 base at V and 1 base at J, with 5 bases between. Germline V gene data show CDR1 as KGHSH and CDR2 as LQKENI.

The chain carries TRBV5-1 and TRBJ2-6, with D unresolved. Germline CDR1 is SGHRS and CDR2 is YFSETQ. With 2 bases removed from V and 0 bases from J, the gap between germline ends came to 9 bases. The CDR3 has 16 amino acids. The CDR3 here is CASSFGSASGANVLTF. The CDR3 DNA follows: TGCGCCAGCAGCTTCGGGTCAGCCTCTGGGGCCAACGTCCTGACTTTC.